The sequence of this TCR beta chain was determined in a study of CXCR3-negative and CXCR3-positive naive CD8 T cells. By phenotype, naive CD8+ T cells were CD45RO-CCR7+CD27+CD95-. Carrying UMI labels, the TRB cDNA libraries were prepared through 5' RACE. TCRdb reanalyzed the 5' RACE reads, giving one entry per CDR3 protein sequence and no DNA. This sample lists tens of thousands of distinct CDR3 sequences; its ten largest clones have around 2%. Study outcomes and limitations: Between one naive subset and the other, surface CD5 was comparable, and TCR strength was inferred from TRB CDR3 properties.

The germline gives CDR1 LGHNA, CDR2 YSLEER. The CDR3 length is 16 residues. With regard to this clonotype: Its matching antigen is unknown.

The rearrangement links TRBV4-3 to TRBJ2-2; checking the TCRdb D call of TRBD2 is not possible without DNA. Sequencing used naive CXCR3- CD8+ T cells from blood. The subset denotes: CD45RO-CCR7+CD27+CD95- naive CD8+ T cells lacking CXCR3 (TNR3-). This clonotype was sampled from a human donor in good health. Some clones in this sample may be carry-over from other donors' samples. CDR3 region: CASSQSTVLASGELFF.